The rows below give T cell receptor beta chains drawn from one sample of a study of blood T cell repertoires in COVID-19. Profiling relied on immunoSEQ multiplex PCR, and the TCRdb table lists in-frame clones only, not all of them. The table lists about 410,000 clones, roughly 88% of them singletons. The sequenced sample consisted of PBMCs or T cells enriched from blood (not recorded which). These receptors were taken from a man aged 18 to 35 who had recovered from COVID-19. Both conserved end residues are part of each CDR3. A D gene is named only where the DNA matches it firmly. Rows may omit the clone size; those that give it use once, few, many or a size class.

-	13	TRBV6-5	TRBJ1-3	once	TGTGCCAGCAGCGGGCAGGGAAGAAACACCATATATTTT	CASSGQGRNTIYF
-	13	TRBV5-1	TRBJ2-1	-	TGCGCCAGCAGCTTTCTCGGAGACAATGAGCAGTTCTTC	CASSFLGDNEQFF
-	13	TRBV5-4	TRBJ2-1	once	TGTGCCAGCAGCTCGAATTTCGGGGATGAGCAGTTCTTC	CASSSNFGDEQFF
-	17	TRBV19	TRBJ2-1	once	TGTGCCAGTAGACACCTACTGACAGCAAGCTCCTACAATGAGCAGTTCTTC	CASRHLLTASSYNEQFF
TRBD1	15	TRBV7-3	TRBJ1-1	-	TGTGCCAGCAGCTTACTCGGACAGGGCAACACTGAAGCTTTCTTT	CASSLLGQGNTEAFF
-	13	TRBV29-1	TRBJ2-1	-	TGCAGCGCTGGGCTGGGGCTTCACAATGAGCAGTTCTTC	CSAGLGLHNEQFF
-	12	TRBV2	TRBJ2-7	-	TGTGCCAGCAGTGTCGGGTTGTACGAGCAGTACTTC	CASSVGLYEQYF
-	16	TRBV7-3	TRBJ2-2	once	TGTGCCAGCAGCTTAACTGCTCACAGAGACACCGGGGAGCTGTTTTTT	CASSLTAHRDTGELFF
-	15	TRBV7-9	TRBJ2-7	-	TGTGCCAGCAGCTTTTGGCGGGAACCCTCCTACGAGCAGTACTTC	CASSFWREPSYEQYF
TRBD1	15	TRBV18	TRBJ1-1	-	TGTGCCAGCTCACCAACGCTTCAGGGGGCCGCTGAAGCTTTCTTT	CASSPTLQGAAEAFF
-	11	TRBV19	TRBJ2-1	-	TGTGCCAGTAGTATAAGGAGTGAGCAGTTCTTC	CASSIRSEQFF
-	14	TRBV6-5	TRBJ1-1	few	TGTGCCAGCAGTTACTTACAGGGTGTCACTGAAGCTTTCTTT	CASSYLQGVTEAFF
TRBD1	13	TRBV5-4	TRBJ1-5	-	TGTGCCAGCAGCCCCGGGACAGATCAGCCCCAGCATTTT	CASSPGTDQPQHF
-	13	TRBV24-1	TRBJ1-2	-	TGTGCCACCACAGGAGGGCAGGGTGATGGCTACACCTTC	CATTGGQGDGYTF
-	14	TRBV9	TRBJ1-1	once	TGTGCCAGCAGCCCTACCTCTACGACAAGGGGAGCTTTCTTT	CASSPTSTTRGAFF
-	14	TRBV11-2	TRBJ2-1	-	TGTGCCAGCAGCCCCCTGGGCCGTTACAATGAGCAGTTCTTC	CASSPLGRYNEQFF
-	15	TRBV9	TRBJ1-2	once	TGTGCCAGCAGCCCCTCGGAGTTAGCTAACTATGGCTACACCTTC	CASSPSELANYGYTF
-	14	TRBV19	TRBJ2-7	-	TGTGCCAGTAGCCCCGACAGAGGCCAGGGCGAGCAGTACTTC	CASSPDRGQGEQYF
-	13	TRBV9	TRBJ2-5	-	TGTGCCAGCAGCGCCCCAGGGGCCGAGACCCAGTACTTC	CASSAPGAETQYF
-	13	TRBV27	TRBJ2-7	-	TGTGCCAGCAGTCCGCGGACAGCATACGAGCAGTACTTC	CASSPRTAYEQYF
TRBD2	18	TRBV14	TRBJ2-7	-	TGTGCCAGCAGCCAAGGAGGCGGGGGGAGGCCCCGAGTTGTGGAGCAGTACTTC	CASSQGGGGRPRVVEQYF
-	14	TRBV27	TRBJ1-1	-	TGTGCCAGCAGTCCGTATACGCTGGCCTCTGAAGCTTTCTTT	CASSPYTLASEAFF
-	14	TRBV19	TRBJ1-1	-	TGTGCCAGTAACCTTCCCGGGACACTTAATGAAGCTTTCTTT	CASNLPGTLNEAFF
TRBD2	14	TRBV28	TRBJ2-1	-	TGTGCCGGGAGGACTAGCGGGAGAGGTAATGAGCAGTTCTTC	CAGRTSGRGNEQFF
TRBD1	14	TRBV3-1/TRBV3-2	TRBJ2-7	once	TGTGCCAGCAGTTTACAGGGGGCCACCTACGAGCAGTACTTC	CASSLQGATYEQYF